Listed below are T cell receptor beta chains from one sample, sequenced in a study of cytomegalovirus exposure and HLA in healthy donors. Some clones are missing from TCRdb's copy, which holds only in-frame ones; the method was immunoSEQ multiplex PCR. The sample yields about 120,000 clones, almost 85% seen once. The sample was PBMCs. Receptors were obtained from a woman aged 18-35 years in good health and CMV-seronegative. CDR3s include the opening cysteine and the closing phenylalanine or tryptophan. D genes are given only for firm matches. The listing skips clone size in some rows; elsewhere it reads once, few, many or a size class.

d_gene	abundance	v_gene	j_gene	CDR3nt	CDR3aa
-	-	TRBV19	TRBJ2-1	TGTGCCAGTAGTATGAGGAAAAGCTCCTACAATGAGCAGTTCTTC	CASSMRKSSYNEQFF
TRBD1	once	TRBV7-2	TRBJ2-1	TGTGCCAGCAGCCCTGGACAGGGGGCGTCTATCGGGCAGTTCTTC	CASSPGQGASIGQFF
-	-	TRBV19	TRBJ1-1	TGTGCCAGTAGTAGTACAGGCATGAACACTGAAGCTTTCTTT	CASSSTGMNTEAFF
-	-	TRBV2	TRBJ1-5	TGTGCCAGCAGTGCATCCGCGGGCAATCAGCCCCAGCATTTT	CASSASAGNQPQHF
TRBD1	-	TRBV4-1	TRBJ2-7	TGCGCCAGCAGCCAAGACCGGGACAGGGGTTACGAGCAGTACTTC	CASSQDRDRGYEQYF
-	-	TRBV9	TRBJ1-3	TGTGCCAGCAGACCTCCGGGCTCTGGAAACACCATATATTTT	CASRPPGSGNTIYF
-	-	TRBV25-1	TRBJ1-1	TGTGCCAGCAGCCACAAGGGGGGGGCGATTTCTGAAGCTTTCTTT	CASSHKGGAISEAFF
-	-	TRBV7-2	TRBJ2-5	TGTGCCAACAGCCCTGGCAGGGCCATAGGGGAGACCCAGTACTTC	CANSPGRAIGETQYF
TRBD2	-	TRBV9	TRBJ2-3	TGTGCCAGCAGCGTAGAGGGACGGACTAGCGGGGGCGGGGGGACGCAGTATTTT	CASSVEGRTSGGGGTQYF
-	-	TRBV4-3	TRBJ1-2	TGCGCCAGCAGCCAAGATCGATACAGCTCAGGGTTAGGCTACACCTTC	CASSQDRYSSGLGYTF
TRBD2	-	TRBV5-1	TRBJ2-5	TGCGCCAGCAGCCAGACTAGCGGGCAAGAGACCCAGTACTTC	CASSQTSGQETQYF
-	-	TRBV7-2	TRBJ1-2	TGTGCCAGCAGCTTAGCTTTATACAGCGGCTACACCTTC	CASSLALYSGYTF
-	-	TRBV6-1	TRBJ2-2	TGTGCCAGCAGTGACCAGGTGTCAGGGCGGGAGCTGTTTTTT	CASSDQVSGRELFF
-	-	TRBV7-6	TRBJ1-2	TGTGCCAGCAGCTTAGCCGCTAACTATGGCTACACCTTC	CASSLAANYGYTF
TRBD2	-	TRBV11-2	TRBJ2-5	TGTGCCAGCAGCCCCCTTAGCGGGGGGGAAGAGACCCAGTACTTC	CASSPLSGGEETQYF
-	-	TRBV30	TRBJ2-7	TGTGCCTTGGACGCGGGGTCCCCCTACGAGCAGTACTTC	CALDAGSPYEQYF
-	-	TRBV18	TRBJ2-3	TGTGCCAGCTCACCACCTTCTTTCGATACGCAGTATTTT	CASSPPSFDTQYF
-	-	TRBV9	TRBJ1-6	TGTGCCAGCAGCACGTCGTTCAGGGAGGAATCACCCCTCCACTTT	CASSTSFREESPLHF
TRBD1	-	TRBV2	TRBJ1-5	TGTGCCAGCAGTGGACAGGGTTATAGCAATCAGCCCCAGCATTTT	CASSGQGYSNQPQHF
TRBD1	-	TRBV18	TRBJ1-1	TGTGCCAGCTCATCCAACGGACAGGCAAATACTGAAGCTTTCTTT	CASSSNGQANTEAFF
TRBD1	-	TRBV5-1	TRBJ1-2	TGCGCCAGCAGCTTGGCTTACAGGGGGCGCAGGAACTATGGCTACACCTTC	CASSLAYRGRRNYGYTF
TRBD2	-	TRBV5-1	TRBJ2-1	TGCGCCAGCAGCTCCCTAGCGGGAACTTACAATGAGCAGTTCTTC	CASSSLAGTYNEQFF
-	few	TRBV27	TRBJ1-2	TGTGCCAGCAGTTTATTCCAGGACTATGGCTACACCTTC	CASSLFQDYGYTF
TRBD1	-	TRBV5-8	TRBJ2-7	TGTGCCAGCAGCCCCGGACAGGTGTTCTACGAGCAGTACTTC	CASSPGQVFYEQYF
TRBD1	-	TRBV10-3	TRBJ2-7	TGTGCCATCAGTGAAGGACAGGGCCGGGAGCAGTACTTC	CAISEGQGREQYF
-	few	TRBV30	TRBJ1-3	TGTGCCTGGAGTTCCGACAGGTTCTTTTCTGGAAACACCATATATTTT	CAWSSDRFFSGNTIYF
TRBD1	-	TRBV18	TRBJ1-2	TGTGCCAGCTCTAACCCGGACAGGGTTTCTGGCTACACCTTC	CASSNPDRVSGYTF
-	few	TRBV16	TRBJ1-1	TGTGCCAGCAGCCAATCAGCGGGGAACACTGAAGCTTTCTTT	CASSQSAGNTEAFF